The clone carrying this T cell receptor beta chain was detected only once. Its antigen is unknown. Primers included in the PCR were 60 Vbeta and 13 Jbeta primers. Some clones are missing from TCRdb's copy, which holds only in-frame ones; the method was immunoSEQ multiplex PCR. Of 150,000 to 200,000 clones detected, around three quarters appear once; the ten largest clones hold about 1%. The record originates from a study of cytomegalovirus exposure and HLA in healthy donors. General study results and limits: The study put 150 to 200 TCR beta chains on its list as cytomegalovirus-associated. Later on, an analysis tied 15,000 to 20,000 TCR beta sequences to HLA alleles at 0.05 false discovery rate. Across donors, sequencing depth was assumed by presence/absence analyses to be roughly uniform.

This CDR3 spans 14 amino acids. Trimming removed 6 bases from V and 7 bases from J, with 16 bases in between. Germline values: CDR1 MNHNY, CDR2 SVGAGI (reference sequence). The specimen was PBMCs. This chain connects TRBV6-6 to TRBJ1-5; D possibly corresponds to TRBD1 (6 bases). The sequence came from a woman aged 35 to 49 in good health and CMV-seronegative. Here the CDR3 reads CASSKRGGEQPQHF. CDR3 DNA: TGTGCCAGCAGCAAAAGGGGGGGAGAGCAGCCCCAGCATTTT.